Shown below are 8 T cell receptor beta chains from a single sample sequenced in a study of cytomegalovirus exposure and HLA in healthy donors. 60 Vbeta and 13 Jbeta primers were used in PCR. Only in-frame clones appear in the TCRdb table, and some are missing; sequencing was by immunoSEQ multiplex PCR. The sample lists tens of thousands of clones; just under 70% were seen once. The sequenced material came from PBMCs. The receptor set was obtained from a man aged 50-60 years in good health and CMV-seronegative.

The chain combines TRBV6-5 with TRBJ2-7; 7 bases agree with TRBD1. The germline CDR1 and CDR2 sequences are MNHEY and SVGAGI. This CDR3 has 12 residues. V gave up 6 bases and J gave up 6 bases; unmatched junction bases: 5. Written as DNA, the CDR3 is TGTGCCAGCAGAGGGACAGCCTCCGAGCAGTACGTC. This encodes CASRGTASEQYV.

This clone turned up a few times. CDR3 residues: CASSLGDRGPTDTQYF. CDR3 sequence (DNA): TGTGCCAGCAGCTTGGGGGACAGGGGTCCCACAGATACGCAGTATTTT. J is TRBJ2-3 and V is TRBV7-9; 10 nucleotides align to TRBD1. The CDR3 is made up of 16 amino acids. CDR1 and CDR2 (germline): SEHNR, FQNEAQ (reference sequence). V gave up 3 bases and J gave up 2 bases; unmatched junction bases: 5.

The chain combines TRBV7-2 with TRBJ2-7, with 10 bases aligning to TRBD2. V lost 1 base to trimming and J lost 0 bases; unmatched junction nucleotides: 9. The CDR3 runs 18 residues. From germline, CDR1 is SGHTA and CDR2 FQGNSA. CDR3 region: CASSLEGTSGKHSYEQYV. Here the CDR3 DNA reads TGTGCCAGCAGCTTAGAGGGCACTAGCGGGAAACACTCCTACGAGCAGTACGTC.

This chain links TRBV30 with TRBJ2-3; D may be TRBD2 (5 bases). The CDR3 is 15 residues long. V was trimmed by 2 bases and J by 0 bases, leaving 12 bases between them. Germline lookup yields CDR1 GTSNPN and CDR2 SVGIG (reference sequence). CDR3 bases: TGTGCCTGGAGTCTTTACCGGGGAAGCACAGATACGCAGTATTTT. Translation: CAWSLYRGSTDTQYF.

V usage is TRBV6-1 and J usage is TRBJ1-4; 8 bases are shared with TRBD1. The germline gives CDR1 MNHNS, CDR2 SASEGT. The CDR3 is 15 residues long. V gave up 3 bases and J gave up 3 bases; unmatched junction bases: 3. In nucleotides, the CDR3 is TGTGCCAGCAGTGACAGGGGGCTGTCTAATGAAAAACTGTTTTTT. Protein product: CASSDRGLSNEKLFF.

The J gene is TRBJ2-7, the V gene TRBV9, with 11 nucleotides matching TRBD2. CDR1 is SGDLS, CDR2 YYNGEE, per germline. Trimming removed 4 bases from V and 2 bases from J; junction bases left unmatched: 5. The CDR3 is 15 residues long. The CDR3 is CASSSGLAAPYEQYF. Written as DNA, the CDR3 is TGTGCCAGCAGCTCGGGACTAGCGGCGCCCTACGAGCAGTACTTC.

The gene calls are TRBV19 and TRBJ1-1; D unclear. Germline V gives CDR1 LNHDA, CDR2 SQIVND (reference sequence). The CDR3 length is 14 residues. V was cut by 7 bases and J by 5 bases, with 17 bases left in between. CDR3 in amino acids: CASTPPEGNTEAFF. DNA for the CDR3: TGTGCCAGTACCCCCCCGGAGGGAAATACTGAAGCTTTCTTT.

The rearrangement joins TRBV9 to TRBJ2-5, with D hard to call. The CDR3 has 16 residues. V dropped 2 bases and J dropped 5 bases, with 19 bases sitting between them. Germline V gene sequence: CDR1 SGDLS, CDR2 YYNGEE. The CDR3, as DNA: TGTGCCAGCAGCGTGTTAGCAAACCTCTCCCGGGAGACCCAGTACTTC. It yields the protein CASSVLANLSRETQYF.